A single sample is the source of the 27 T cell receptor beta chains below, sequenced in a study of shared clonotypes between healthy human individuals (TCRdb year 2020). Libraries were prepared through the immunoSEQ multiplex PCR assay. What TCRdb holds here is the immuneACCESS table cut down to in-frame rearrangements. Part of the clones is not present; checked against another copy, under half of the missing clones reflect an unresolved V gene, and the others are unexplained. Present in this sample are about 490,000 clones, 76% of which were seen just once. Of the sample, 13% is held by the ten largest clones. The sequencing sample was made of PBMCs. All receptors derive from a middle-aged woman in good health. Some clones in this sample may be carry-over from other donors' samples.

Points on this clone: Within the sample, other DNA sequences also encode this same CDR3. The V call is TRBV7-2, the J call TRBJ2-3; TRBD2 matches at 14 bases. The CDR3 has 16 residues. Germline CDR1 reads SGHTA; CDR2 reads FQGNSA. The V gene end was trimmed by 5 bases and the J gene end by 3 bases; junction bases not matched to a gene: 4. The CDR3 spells CASSPGLAGVTDTQYF. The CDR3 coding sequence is TGTGCCAGCAGCCCGGGACTAGCGGGAGTGACAGATACGCAGTATTTT.

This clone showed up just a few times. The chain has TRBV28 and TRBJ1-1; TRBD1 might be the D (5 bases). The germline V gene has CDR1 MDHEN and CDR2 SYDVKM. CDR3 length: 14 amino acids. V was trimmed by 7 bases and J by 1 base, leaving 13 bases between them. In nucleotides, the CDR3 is TGTGCCAGCACCCTCAAGGGGACGAACACTGAAGCTTTCTTT. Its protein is CASTLKGTNTEAFF.

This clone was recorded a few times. As DNA, the CDR3 is TGTGCCTGGGGTCCGGGACAGGGGAATTCACCCCTCCACTTT. Protein sequence: CAWGPGQGNSPLHF. The J gene is TRBJ1-6, the V gene TRBV30; 10 nucleotides align to TRBD1. CDR3 size: 14 residues. Trimming removed 5 bases from V and 7 bases from J; junction bases left unmatched: 5. Germline V gene sequence: CDR1 GTSNPN, CDR2 SVGIG (reference sequence).

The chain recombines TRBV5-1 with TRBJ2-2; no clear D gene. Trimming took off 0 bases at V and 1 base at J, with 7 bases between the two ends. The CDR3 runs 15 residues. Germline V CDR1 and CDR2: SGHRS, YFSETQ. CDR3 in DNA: TGCGCCAGCAGCTTGGCCTCAGGGAACACCGGGGAGCTGTTTTTT. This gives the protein CASSLASGNTGELFF.

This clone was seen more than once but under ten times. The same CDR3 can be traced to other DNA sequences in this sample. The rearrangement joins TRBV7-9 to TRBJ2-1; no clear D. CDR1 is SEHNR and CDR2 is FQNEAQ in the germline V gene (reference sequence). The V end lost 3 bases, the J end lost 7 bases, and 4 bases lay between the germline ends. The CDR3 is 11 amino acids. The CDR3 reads CASSLANEQFF. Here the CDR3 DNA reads TGTGCCAGCAGCTTGGCGAATGAGCAGTTCTTC.

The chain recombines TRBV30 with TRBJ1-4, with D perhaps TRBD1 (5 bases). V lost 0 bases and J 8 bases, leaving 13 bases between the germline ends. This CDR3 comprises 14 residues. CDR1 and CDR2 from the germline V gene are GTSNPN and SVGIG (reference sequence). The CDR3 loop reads CAWSVGAAGEKLFF. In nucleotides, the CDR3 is TGTGCCTGGAGTGTAGGGGCGGCGGGGGAAAAACTGTTTTTT.

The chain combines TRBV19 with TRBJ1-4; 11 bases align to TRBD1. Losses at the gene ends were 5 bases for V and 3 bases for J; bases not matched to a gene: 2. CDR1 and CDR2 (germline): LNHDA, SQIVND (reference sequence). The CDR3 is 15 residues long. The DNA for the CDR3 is TGTGCCAGTAGTCCGGGACAGGGGGCTAATGAAAAACTGTTTTTT. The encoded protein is CASSPGQGANEKLFF.

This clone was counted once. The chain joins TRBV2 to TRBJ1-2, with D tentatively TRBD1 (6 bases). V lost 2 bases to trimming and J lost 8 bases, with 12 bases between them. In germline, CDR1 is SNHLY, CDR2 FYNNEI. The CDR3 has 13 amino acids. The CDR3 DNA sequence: TGTGCCAGCAGTGAAAGCTGGGGGGGCGGCTACACCTTC. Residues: CASSESWGGGYTF.

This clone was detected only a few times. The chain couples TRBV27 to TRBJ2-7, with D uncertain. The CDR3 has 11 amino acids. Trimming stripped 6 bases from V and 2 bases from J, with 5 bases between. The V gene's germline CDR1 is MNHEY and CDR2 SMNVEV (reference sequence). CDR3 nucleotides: TGTGCCAGCAGATCACCCTACGAGCAGTACTTC. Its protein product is CASRSPYEQYF.

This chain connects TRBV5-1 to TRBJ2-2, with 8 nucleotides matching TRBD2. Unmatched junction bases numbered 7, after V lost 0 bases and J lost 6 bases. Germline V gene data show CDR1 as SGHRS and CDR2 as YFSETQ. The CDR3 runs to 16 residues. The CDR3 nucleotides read TGCGCCAGCAGCTTGGGGCCGGGACTAGTGGCCGGGGAGCTGTTTTTT. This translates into CASSLGPGLVAGELFF. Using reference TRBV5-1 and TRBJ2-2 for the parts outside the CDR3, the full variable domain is KAGVTQTPRYLIKTRGQQVTLSCSPISGHRSVSWYQQTPGQGLQFLFEYFSETQRNKGNFPGRFSGRQFSNSRSEMNVSTLELGDSALYLCASSLGPGLVAGELFFGEGSRLTVL.

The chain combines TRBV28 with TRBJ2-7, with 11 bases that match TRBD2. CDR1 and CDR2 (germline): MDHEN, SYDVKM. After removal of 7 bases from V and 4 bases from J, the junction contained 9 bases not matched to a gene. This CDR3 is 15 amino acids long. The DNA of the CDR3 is TGTGCCAGCACCAATCCGGGACTAGCGGTTTACGAGCAGTACTTC. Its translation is CASTNPGLAVYEQYF.

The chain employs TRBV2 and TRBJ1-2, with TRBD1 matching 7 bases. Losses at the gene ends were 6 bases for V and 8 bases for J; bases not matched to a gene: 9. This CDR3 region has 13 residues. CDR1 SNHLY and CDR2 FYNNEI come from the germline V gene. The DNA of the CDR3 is TGTGCCAGCAGCTTCAGGGGGTTGCGAGGCTACACCTTC. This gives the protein CASSFRGLRGYTF.

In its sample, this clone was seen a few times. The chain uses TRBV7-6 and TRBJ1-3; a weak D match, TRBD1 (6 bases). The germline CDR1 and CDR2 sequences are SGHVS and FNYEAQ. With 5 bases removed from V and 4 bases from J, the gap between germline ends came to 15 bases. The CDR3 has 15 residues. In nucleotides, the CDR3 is TGTGCCAGCAGCCCACCGGGGGGGCGAGGAAACACCATATATTTT. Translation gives CASSPPGGRGNTIYF.

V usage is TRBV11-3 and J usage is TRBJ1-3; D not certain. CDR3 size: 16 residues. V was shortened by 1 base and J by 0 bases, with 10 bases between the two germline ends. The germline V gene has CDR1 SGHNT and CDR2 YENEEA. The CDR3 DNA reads TGTGCCAGCAGCTTAGGACCGCACGACTCTGGAAACACCATATATTTT. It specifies CASSLGPHDSGNTIYF.

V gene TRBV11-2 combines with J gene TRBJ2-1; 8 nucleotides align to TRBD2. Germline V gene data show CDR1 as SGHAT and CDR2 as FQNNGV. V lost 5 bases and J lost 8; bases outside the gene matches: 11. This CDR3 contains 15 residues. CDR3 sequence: CASSARGGNADEQFF. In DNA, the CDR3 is TGTGCCAGCAGCGCCCGGGGGGGGAATGCCGATGAGCAGTTCTTC.

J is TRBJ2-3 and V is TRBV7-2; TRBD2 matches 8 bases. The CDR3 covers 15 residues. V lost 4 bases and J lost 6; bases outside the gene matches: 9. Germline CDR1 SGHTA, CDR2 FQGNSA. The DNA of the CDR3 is TGTGCCAGCAGCTATGTGGGACTAGACTTCGATACGCAGTATTTT. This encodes CASSYVGLDFDTQYF. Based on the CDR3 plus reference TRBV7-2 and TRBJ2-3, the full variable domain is GAGVSQSPSNKVTEKGKDVELRCDPISGHTALYWYRQSLGQGLEFLIYFQGNSAPDKSGLPSDRFSAERTGGSVSTLTIQRTQQEDSAVYLCASSYVGLDFDTQYFGPGTRLTVL.

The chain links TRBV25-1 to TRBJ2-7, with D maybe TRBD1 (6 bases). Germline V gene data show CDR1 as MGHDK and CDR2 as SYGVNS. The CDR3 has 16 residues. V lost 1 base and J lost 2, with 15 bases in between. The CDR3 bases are TGTGCCAGCAGTGAATTGGGACACATTGGCCCCTACGAGCAGTACTTC. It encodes CASSELGHIGPYEQYF.

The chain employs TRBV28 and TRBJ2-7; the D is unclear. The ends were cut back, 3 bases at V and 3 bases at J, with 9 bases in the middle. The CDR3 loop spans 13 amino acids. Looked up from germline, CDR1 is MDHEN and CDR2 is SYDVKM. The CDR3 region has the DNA TGTGCCAGCAGTTTGAGCCCTATCTACGAGCAGTACTTC. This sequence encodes CASSLSPIYEQYF.

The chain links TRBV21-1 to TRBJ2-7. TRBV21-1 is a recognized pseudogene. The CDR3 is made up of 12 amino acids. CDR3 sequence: CASTQKGGEQYF. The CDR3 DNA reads TGTGCCAGCACCCAAAAGGGGGGCGAGCAGTACTTC.

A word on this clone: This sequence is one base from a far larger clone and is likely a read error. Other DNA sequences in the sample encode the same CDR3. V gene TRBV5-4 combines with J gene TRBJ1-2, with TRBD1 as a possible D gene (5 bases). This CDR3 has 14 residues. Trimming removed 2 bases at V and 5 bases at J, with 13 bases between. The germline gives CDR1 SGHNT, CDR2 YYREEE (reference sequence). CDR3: CASSFLQEEYGYTF. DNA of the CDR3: TGTGCCAGCAGCTTCTTACAGGAGGAATATGGCTACACCTTC.

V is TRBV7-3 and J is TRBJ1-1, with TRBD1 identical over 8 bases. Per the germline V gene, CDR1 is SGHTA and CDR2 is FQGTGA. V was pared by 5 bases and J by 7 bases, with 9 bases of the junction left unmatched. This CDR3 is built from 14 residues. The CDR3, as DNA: TGTGCCAGCAGCCTAGACAGGGGAGCGAGTGAAGCTTTCTTT. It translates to CASSLDRGASEAFF.

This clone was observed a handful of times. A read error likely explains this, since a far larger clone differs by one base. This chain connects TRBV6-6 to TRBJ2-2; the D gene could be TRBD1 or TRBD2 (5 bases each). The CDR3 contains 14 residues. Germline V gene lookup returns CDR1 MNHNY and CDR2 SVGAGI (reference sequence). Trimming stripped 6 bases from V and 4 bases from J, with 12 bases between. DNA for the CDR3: TGTGCCAGCAGGTCAGGGACGGGCACCGGGGAGCTGTTTTTT. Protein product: CASRSGTGTGELFF.

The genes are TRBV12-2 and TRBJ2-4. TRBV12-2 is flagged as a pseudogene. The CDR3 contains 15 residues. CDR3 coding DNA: TGTGCAAGTCGCTTAGCCGGGCCTTTGGCTACCATTCAGTACTTC. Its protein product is CASRLAGPLATIQYF.

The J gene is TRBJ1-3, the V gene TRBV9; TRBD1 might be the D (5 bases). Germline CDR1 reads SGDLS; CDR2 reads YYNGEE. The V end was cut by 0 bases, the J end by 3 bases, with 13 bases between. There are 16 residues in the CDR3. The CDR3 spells CASSVAGGFNGNTIYF. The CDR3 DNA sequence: TGTGCCAGCAGCGTAGCGGGGGGTTTTAATGGAAACACCATATATTTT.

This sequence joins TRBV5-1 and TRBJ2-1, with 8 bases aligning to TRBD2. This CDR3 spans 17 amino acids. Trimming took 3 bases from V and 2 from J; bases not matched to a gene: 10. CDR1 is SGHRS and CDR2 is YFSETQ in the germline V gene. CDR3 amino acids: CASSSGLGSGTYNEQFF. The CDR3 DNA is TGCGCCAGCAGCTCGGGTTTGGGTAGCGGGACCTACAATGAGCAGTTCTTC.

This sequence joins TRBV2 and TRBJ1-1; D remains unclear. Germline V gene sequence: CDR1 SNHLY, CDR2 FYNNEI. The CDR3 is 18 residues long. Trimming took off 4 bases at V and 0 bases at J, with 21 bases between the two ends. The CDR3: CASSGLGKGRTMNTEAFF. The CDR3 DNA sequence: TGTGCCAGCAGTGGGCTCGGTAAAGGGAGGACCATGAACACTGAAGCTTTCTTT.

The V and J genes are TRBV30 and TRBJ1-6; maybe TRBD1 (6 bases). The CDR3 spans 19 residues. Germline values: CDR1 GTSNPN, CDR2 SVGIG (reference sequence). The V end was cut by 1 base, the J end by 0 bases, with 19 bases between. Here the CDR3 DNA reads TGTGCCTGGAGTGGTAGTCGACAGGTTGGGGGCTCCTATAATTCACCCCTCCACTTT. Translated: CAWSGSRQVGGSYNSPLHF.